The 3 T cell receptor beta chains below come from one sample, sequenced in a study of T cells after somatic rescue of genetic block. The repertoire was sequenced with immunoSEQ multiplex PCR; TCRdb's copy has only in-frame clones and lacks some. The table has 9,500 to 15,000 clones, over 65% seen once. The sample taken for sequencing was peripheral blood mononuclear cells (PBMCs). Source of these receptors: a boy aged 5-17 years.

The chain couples TRBV9 to TRBJ2-5, with 11 nucleotides matching TRBD2. V gave up 1 base and J gave up 5 bases; unmatched junction bases: 1. This CDR3 comprises 14 residues. The germline V gene has CDR1 SGDLS and CDR2 YYNGEE. The CDR3 loop reads CASSVSSGRETQYF. The CDR3 DNA follows: TGTGCCAGCAGCGTATCTAGCGGGAGGGAGACCCAGTACTTC.

V usage is TRBV9 and J usage is TRBJ2-3; 11 bases map to TRBD2. Germline lookup yields CDR1 SGDLS and CDR2 YYNGEE. The CDR3 is 15 amino acids. J was trimmed by 6 bases and V by 0 bases; bases with no gene match: 3. The CDR3 sequence is CASSVVAGGTDTQYF. The CDR3 DNA follows: TGTGCCAGCAGCGTAGTAGCGGGGGGGACGGATACGCAGTATTTT.

This clone was recorded once. The rearrangement joins TRBV6-6 to TRBJ1-5; D remains ambiguous. V was clipped by 5 bases and J by 6 bases, with 11 bases between them. CDR3 size: 13 residues. Germline CDR1 MNHNY, CDR2 SVGAGI (reference sequence). CDR3 sequence reads: CASSKSEGQPQHF. The CDR3 DNA sequence: TGTGCCAGCAGTAAGTCAGAGGGTCAGCCCCAGCATTTT.